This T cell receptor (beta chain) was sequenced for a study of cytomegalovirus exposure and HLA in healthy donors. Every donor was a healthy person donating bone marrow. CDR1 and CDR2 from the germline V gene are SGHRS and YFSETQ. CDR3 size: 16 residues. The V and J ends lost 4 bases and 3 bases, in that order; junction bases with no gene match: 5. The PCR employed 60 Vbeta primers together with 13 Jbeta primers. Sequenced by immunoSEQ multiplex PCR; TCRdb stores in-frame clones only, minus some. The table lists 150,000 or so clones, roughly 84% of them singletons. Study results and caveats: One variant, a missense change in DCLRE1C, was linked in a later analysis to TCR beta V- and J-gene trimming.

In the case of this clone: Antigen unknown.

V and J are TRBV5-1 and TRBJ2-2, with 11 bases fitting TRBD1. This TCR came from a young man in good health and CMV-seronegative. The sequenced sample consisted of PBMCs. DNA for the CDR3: TGCGCCAGCAGCACCCTGGGACAGGGGGACACCGGGGAGCTGTTTTTT. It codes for CASSTLGQGDTGELFF.